These 8 T cell receptor beta chains share one sample of origin, sequenced in a study of identical twins. Each CDR3 protein is one row after TCRdb ran MiXCR on the 5' RACE reads. The sample lists roughly 1,500,000 distinct CDR3 sequences, 32% occurring once. The specimen sequenced was cord blood. These receptors all stem from a newborn girl in good health.

The chain carries TRBV5-1 and TRBJ1-4; no clear D gene. The germline CDR1 and CDR2 sequences are SGHRS and YFSETQ. This CDR3 contains 16 residues. V was clipped by 0 bases and J by 8 bases, with 17 bases between them. CDR3 nucleotide sequence: TGCGCCAGCAGCTTGGGGCAGCCAATCGGGAAGGAAAAACTGTTTTTT. It specifies CASSLGQPIGKEKLFF.

The rearrangement links TRBV20-1 to TRBJ2-5, with 11 nucleotides matching TRBD2. The CDR3 is 15 residues long. The V gene's germline CDR1 is DFQATT and CDR2 SNEGSKA (reference sequence). The V and J ends lost 5 bases and 6 bases, in that order; junction bases with no gene match: 11. CDR3 nucleotide sequence: TGCAGTGCTTCCTCTAGCGGGGGGCTGAGAAAGACCCAGTACTTC. Translating it yields CSASSSGGLRKTQYF.

The CDR3 DNA sequence: TGTGCCAGCAAGTTGGGACAGGGGTACTACAATGAGCAGTTCTTC. Protein sequence: CASKLGQGYYNEQFF. This sequence joins TRBV2 and TRBJ2-1; 10 bases line up with TRBD1. The V segment lost 7 bases and the J segment 3 bases; nucleotides outside the gene matches: 6. CDR1 and CDR2 (germline): SNHLY, FYNNEI. The CDR3 length is 15 residues.

The chain recombines TRBV21-1 with TRBJ1-5. TRBV21-1 is a documented pseudogene. The length of the CDR3 is 15 residues. The CDR3 reads CASSKGTAPNQPQHF. CDR3 bases: TGTGCCAGCAGCAAAGGGACGGCCCCCAATCAGCCCCAGCATTTT.

This clonotype occurred many times. The chain employs TRBV7-2 and TRBJ2-4; 7 bases line up with TRBD2. This CDR3 spans 13 amino acids. Trimming took 3 bases from V and 8 from J; bases not matched to a gene: 4. CDR1 SGHTA and CDR2 FQGNSA come from the germline V gene. The CDR3 loop reads CASSFGTTDIQYF. The CDR3 nucleotides are TGTGCCAGCAGCTTCGGGACTACGGACATTCAGTACTTC.

This clonotype was detected a few times. This rearrangement joins TRBV7-6 to TRBJ1-1; 9 bases are a match to TRBD1. Germline CDR1 and CDR2: SGHVS and FNYEAQ. This CDR3 contains 18 residues. With 1 base clipped from V and 3 bases from J, the junction kept 12 bases outside the gene matches. The CDR3 DNA sequence: TGTGCCAGCAGCTTAGGCCCTCACAGGGGGCGAGGGGACACTGAAGCTTTCTTT. Translation: CASSLGPHRGRGDTEAFF.

J is TRBJ2-1 and V is TRBV4-1, with no clear D. V was clipped by 1 base and J by 10 bases, with 14 bases between them. The CDR3 length is 14 residues. Germline V lookup: CDR1 MGHRA, CDR2 YSYEKL. In nucleotides, the CDR3 is TGCGCCAGCAGCCAAGGCCTAGTTGTGGAAGAGCAGTTCTTC. Its translation is CASSQGLVVEEQFF.

This clonotype was counted a few times. The chain links TRBV4-1 to TRBJ2-1, with TRBD1 as a possible D gene (5 bases). Germline lookup yields CDR1 MGHRA and CDR2 YSYEKL. Trimming left V 0 bases short and J 9 bases short, with 12 bases between. CDR3 length: 14 amino acids. CDR3 residues: CASSQDYGATEQFF. CDR3 in DNA: TGCGCCAGCAGCCAAGATTATGGGGCCACTGAGCAGTTCTTC.